One and the same sample provided the 8 T cell receptor beta chains below, sequenced in a study of regulatory T cells in long-lasting Graves disease. Libraries of TCR beta came from iRepertoire HTBI primers plus Arm-PCR of CDR3 regions. Each CDR3 protein is one row after TCRdb ran MiXCR on the multiplex PCR reads. The sample shows 350,000 to 450,000 distinct CDR3 sequences, more than 20% of them seen only once. Time point given: persistent/refractory GD, antithyroid drugs over 5 years with positive TRAb. The TCR library was prepared using RNA isolated from PBMCs. This specimen was peripheral blood mononuclear cells (PBMCs), taken when the disease was refractory, from a patient treated with antithyroid drugs. These receptors were collected from a woman between 40 and 50 years old with Graves disease.

This clonotype was picked up many times. The chain links TRBV28 to TRBJ1-2; D gene ambiguous. CDR1 is MDHEN, CDR2 SYDVKM, per germline. The CDR3 length is 13 residues. Trimming pared 5 bases from V and 5 bases from J, leaving 12 bases between. The CDR3 region is CASSVGAEYGYTF. CDR3 sequence (DNA): TGTGCCAGCAGTGTGGGTGCGGAGTATGGCTACACCTTC.

The chain employs TRBV20-1 and TRBJ2-1, with TRBD2 identical over 7 bases. The CDR3 loop spans 15 amino acids. V lost 4 bases to trimming and J lost 4 bases; unmatched junction nucleotides: 10. Germline assignment: CDR1 DFQATT and CDR2 SNEGSKA (reference sequence). CDR3 sequence: CSATPGLSIYNEQFF. The CDR3 DNA is TGCAGTGCTACACCGGGACTATCTATTTACAATGAGCAGTTCTTC.

The V gene is TRBV28, the J gene TRBJ2-3, with TRBD2 identical over 12 bases. The length of the CDR3 is 17 residues. Per the germline V gene, CDR1 is MDHEN and CDR2 is SYDVKM. J was trimmed by 5 bases and V by 6 bases; bases with no gene match: 12. Here the CDR3 reads CASSRSRLAGARDTQYF. In DNA, the CDR3 is TGTGCCAGCAGCCGAAGTCGACTAGCGGGAGCGAGAGATACGCAGTATTTT.

The V gene is TRBV5-1, the J gene TRBJ1-1; 9 nucleotides line up with TRBD1. CDR3 length equals 15 residues. CDR1 is SGHRS and CDR2 is YFSETQ in the germline V gene. V shed 4 bases and J 0 bases; nucleotides not matched to a gene: 4. The CDR3 DNA reads TGCGCCAGCAGCCCCCGGGACAGGGTGAACACTGAAGCTTTCTTT. Encoded protein: CASSPRDRVNTEAFF.

This clonotype was detected ten times or more. This CDR3 reads CASSVSGSSMGSGELFF. DNA for the CDR3: TGTGCCAGCAGCGTATCGGGCTCATCCATGGGATCCGGGGAGCTGTTTTTT. The chain employs TRBV9 and TRBJ2-2; D is ambiguous. The CDR3 consists of 17 residues. Between the trimmed V and J ends, which lost 1 base and 6 bases, there was a span of 19 bases. Germline V gene lookup returns CDR1 SGDLS and CDR2 YYNGEE.

This sequence joins TRBV28 and TRBJ2-1; 8 bases map to TRBD2. The length of the CDR3 is 13 residues. Per germline, CDR1 MDHEN and CDR2 SYDVKM. V was clipped by 7 bases and J by 15 bases; unmatched bases: 14. CDR3 region: CASTLSGGVFWFF. The CDR3 DNA reads as TGTGCCAGCACCCTCTCGGGGGGGGTATTTTGGTTCTTC.

This clonotype has more than one count but fewer than ten. This sequence joins TRBV5-1 and TRBJ2-7, with D perhaps assigned TRBD1 or TRBD2 (5 bases each). CDR3 length: 16 amino acids. V lost 0 bases and J 7 bases, leaving 20 bases between the germline ends. Germline-derived CDR1 and CDR2 are SGHRS and YFSETQ. The DNA for the CDR3 is TGCGCCAGCAGCTTGGAATATCGAGGGGTAGGTGGGGAGCAGTACTTC. Translating gives CASSLEYRGVGGEQYF.

This clonotype was counted a few times. The chain uses TRBV10-3 and TRBJ2-7; TRBD2 might be the D (6 bases). The CDR3 extends over 15 amino acids. Germline values: CDR1 ENHRY, CDR2 SYGVKD. V was shortened by 2 bases and J by 3 bases, with 14 bases between the two germline ends. CDR3: CAISEGIREFYEQYF. The CDR3, as DNA: TGTGCCATCAGTGAGGGGATCCGGGAGTTCTACGAGCAGTACTTC.